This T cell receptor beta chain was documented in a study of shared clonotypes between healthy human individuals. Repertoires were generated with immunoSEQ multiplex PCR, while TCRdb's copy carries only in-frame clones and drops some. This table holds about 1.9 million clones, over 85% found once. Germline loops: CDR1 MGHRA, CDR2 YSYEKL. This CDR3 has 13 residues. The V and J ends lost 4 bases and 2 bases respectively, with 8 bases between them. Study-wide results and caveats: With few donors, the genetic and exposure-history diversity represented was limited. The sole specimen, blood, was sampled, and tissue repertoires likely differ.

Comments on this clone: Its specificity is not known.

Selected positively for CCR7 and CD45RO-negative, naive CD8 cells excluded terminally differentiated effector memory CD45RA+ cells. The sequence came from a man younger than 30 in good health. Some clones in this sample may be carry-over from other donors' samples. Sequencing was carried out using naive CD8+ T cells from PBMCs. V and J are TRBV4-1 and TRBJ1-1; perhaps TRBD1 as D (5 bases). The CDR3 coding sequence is TGCGCCAGCAGCCTGGGACCTAACACTGAAGCTTTCTTT. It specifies CASSLGPNTEAFF.